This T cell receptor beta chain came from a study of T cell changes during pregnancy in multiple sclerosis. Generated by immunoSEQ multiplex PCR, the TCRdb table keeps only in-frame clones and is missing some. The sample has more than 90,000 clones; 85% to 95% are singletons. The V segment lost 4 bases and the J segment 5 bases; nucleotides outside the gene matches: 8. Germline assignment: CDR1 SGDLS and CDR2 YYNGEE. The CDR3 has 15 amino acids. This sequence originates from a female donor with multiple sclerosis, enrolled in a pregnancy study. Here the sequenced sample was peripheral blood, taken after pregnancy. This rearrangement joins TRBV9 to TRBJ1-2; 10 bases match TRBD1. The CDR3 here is CASSRPGQGIYGYTF. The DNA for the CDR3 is TGTGCCAGCAGCAGACCGGGACAGGGGATTTATGGCTACACCTTC.